A selection of T cell receptor beta chains follows, all from one sample in a study of molecular identifiers for immune sequencing clone quantification. TCRdb reprocessed the PCR reads with MiXCR, giving one entry per CDR3 protein. The sample has around 94,000 distinct CDR3 sequences; around 30% are singletons. Sequencing used naive CD8+ T cells from blood, with Jurkat cell RNA spiked in. These receptors came from a human donor in good health. Some libraries in this study had Jurkat cell RNA spiked in. Both conserved end residues are trimmed from each CDR3. Not all rows give a size; the values are once, few, many and, for expanded clones, a class.

V gene: TRBV28
clone size: few
J gene: TRBJ1-1
CDR3 protein: ASLTGENTEAF

V gene: TRBV7-9
clone size: NA
J gene: TRBJ2-7
CDR3 protein: ASSLGQVTVYYEQY

V gene: TRBV27
clone size: NA
J gene: TRBJ2-7
CDR3 protein: ASSSGTGRYEQY

V gene: TRBV29-1
clone size: many
J gene: TRBJ1-2
CDR3 protein: SVDDSAFYGYT

V gene: TRBV11-2
clone size: NA
J gene: TRBJ2-7
CDR3 protein: ASSLGTPGEQY

V gene: TRBV11-2
clone size: few
J gene: TRBJ2-3
CDR3 protein: ASSLDSPDTQY

V gene: TRBV27
clone size: NA
J gene: TRBJ1-5
CDR3 protein: ASSLDRAGLGPQH

V gene: TRBV7-2
clone size: many
J gene: TRBJ1-4
CDR3 protein: ASSLMSRGEKLF

V gene: TRBV29-1
clone size: few
J gene: TRBJ2-5
CDR3 protein: SVFPGLVKETQY

V gene: TRBV6-2/TRBV6-3
clone size: few
J gene: TRBJ2-7
CDR3 protein: ASSYGFAYEQY

V gene: TRBV28
clone size: NA
J gene: TRBJ1-1
CDR3 protein: ASSFIVGGPNTEAF

V gene: TRBV6-5
clone size: NA
J gene: TRBJ2-2
CDR3 protein: ASSYGFPGELF

V gene: TRBV9
clone size: many
J gene: TRBJ2-3
CDR3 protein: ASSPHGPSADTQY

V gene: TRBV27
clone size: NA
J gene: TRBJ2-7
CDR3 protein: ASSTGAIISYEQY

V gene: TRBV14
clone size: NA
J gene: TRBJ2-7
CDR3 protein: ASSQWTGPYEQY

V gene: TRBV7-3
clone size: NA
J gene: TRBJ2-7
CDR3 protein: ASSLLNQGLY

V gene: TRBV4-3
clone size: once
J gene: TRBJ2-5
CDR3 protein: ASSQWPGGETRY

V gene: TRBV29-1
clone size: once
J gene: TRBJ2-7
CDR3 protein: SVWTGDCERY

V gene: TRBV7-9
clone size: few
J gene: TRBJ2-3
CDR3 protein: ASSSTADRDTQY

V gene: TRBV4-1
clone size: NA
J gene: TRBJ2-5
CDR3 protein: ASSSGLAGVAQY

V gene: TRBV9
clone size: many
J gene: TRBJ2-2
CDR3 protein: ASSVGSLAGELF

V gene: TRBV27
clone size: NA
J gene: TRBJ2-5
CDR3 protein: ASNNIAGGQEPQY

V gene: TRBV12-3/TRBV12-4
clone size: NA
J gene: TRBJ2-2
CDR3 protein: ASSLMLAVNTGELF

V gene: TRBV7-2
clone size: NA
J gene: TRBJ2-3
CDR3 protein: ASSHLADPTDTQY

V gene: TRBV6-2/TRBV6-3
clone size: NA
J gene: TRBJ1-5
CDR3 protein: ASSLLGQGDQPQH

V gene: TRBV6-2/TRBV6-3
clone size: few
J gene: TRBJ2-7
CDR3 protein: ASGLRIRYEQY

V gene: TRBV7-9
clone size: many
J gene: TRBJ2-3
CDR3 protein: ASSPGLADLTDTQY

V gene: TRBV4-1
clone size: few
J gene: TRBJ2-7
CDR3 protein: ASSQTPGGPYYEQY

V gene: TRBV11-2
clone size: NA
J gene: TRBJ2-7
CDR3 protein: ASKTGGEQY

V gene: TRBV6-1
clone size: NA
J gene: TRBJ2-7
CDR3 protein: ASSFSGSLNEQY

V gene: TRBV4-1
clone size: NA
J gene: TRBJ2-7
CDR3 protein: ACSQASGNAAYEQY

V gene: TRBV15
clone size: many
J gene: TRBJ2-3
CDR3 protein: ATSKYPNTDTQY

V gene: TRBV24-1
clone size: NA
J gene: TRBJ2-2
CDR3 protein: ATSDRTETGELF

V gene: TRBV29-1
clone size: many
J gene: TRBJ2-1
CDR3 protein: SVAPISGSNYNEQF

V gene: TRBV27
clone size: few
J gene: TRBJ2-7
CDR3 protein: ASSLWTSGYEQY

V gene: TRBV24-1
clone size: few
J gene: TRBJ2-7
CDR3 protein: ATSDLNGWEQY

V gene: TRBV2
clone size: few
J gene: TRBJ2-1
CDR3 protein: ASRPGGRGGNEQF

V gene: TRBV25-1
clone size: few
J gene: TRBJ2-7
CDR3 protein: ASSLGGQTEQY

V gene: TRBV20-1
clone size: few
J gene: TRBJ2-5
CDR3 protein: SAPLRETQY

V gene: TRBV7-9
clone size: NA
J gene: TRBJ1-3
CDR3 protein: ASSPAPLSSGNTIY

V gene: TRBV9
clone size: NA
J gene: TRBJ2-3
CDR3 protein: ASSPRGADTQY

V gene: TRBV20-1
clone size: many
J gene: TRBJ2-3
CDR3 protein: SAQRQGGTDTQY

V gene: TRBV27
clone size: few
J gene: TRBJ2-1
CDR3 protein: ASSLVIYNEQF

V gene: TRBV28
clone size: NA
J gene: TRBJ2-7
CDR3 protein: ASSLLDRVGEQY

V gene: TRBV28
clone size: NA
J gene: TRBJ2-2
CDR3 protein: ASSFSTGSGELF

V gene: TRBV25-1
clone size: NA
J gene: TRBJ2-2
CDR3 protein: ASSEFNSPTGELF

V gene: TRBV4-1
clone size: NA
J gene: TRBJ1-1
CDR3 protein: ASSPDRTSTEAF

V gene: TRBV28
clone size: few
J gene: TRBJ2-7
CDR3 protein: ASSFLVGNGGSYEQY

V gene: TRBV7-9
clone size: NA
J gene: TRBJ2-7
CDR3 protein: ASSLGQGADGQY

V gene: TRBV7-2
clone size: few
J gene: TRBJ2-5
CDR3 protein: ASNPEGGGETQY

V gene: TRBV27
clone size: NA
J gene: TRBJ2-6
CDR3 protein: ASSLYSGANVQT

V gene: TRBV6-4
clone size: many
J gene: TRBJ2-3
CDR3 protein: ASSEGGPDTQY

V gene: TRBV12-3/TRBV12-4
clone size: NA
J gene: TRBJ2-2
CDR3 protein: ASSINGPRGAGEQF

V gene: TRBV20-1
clone size: NA
J gene: TRBJ1-2
CDR3 protein: SARDLLGGSNYGYT

V gene: TRBV4-2
clone size: few
J gene: TRBJ1-4
CDR3 protein: ASRFGTAVYEKLF

V gene: TRBV5-6
clone size: many
J gene: TRBJ2-7
CDR3 protein: ASSTGGLKY